This T cell receptor (beta chain) was obtained from a study of cytomegalovirus exposure and HLA in healthy donors. Use of 60 Vbeta and 13 Jbeta primers characterized the PCR. Authors' analysis steps: Tens of millions of unique TCR beta chains, 9 million to 12 million shared, were counted in a later analysis. Profiled with immunoSEQ multiplex PCR; TCRdb holds only in-frame clones, not every one. Clonal size and the V and J genes are those of that table, whereas D and trimming came from the DNA. Of roughly 150,000 clones detected, around 78% appear once; the ten largest clones hold approximately 7%. Notes on this clone: What it binds is not known.

V was pared by 2 bases and J by 8 bases, with 13 bases between. Germline V CDR1 and CDR2: WNHNN, SYGVQD (reference sequence). The length of the CDR3 is 14 residues. Points from the study as a whole: The productive fraction for most TCR beta V segments was about 90% or about 30% in an earlier analysis. Across donors, sequencing depth was assumed by presence/absence analyses to be roughly uniform.

At collection, donors were nominally healthy, but unrecorded immune exposures were probable. The receptor was isolated from a woman between 35 and 50 years old in good health and CMV-seropositive. The chain carries TRBV10-1 and TRBJ2-1; D possibly corresponds to TRBD1 (6 bases). Sequenced sample: PBMCs. The CDR3 DNA reads as TGCGCCAGCAGTGAGGTACAGGGTAGTGATGAGCAGTTCTTC. Translated, it gives CASSEVQGSDEQFF.